The TCR beta chain described here comes from a study of OX40 agonist ivuxolimab in advanced cancers. About the study: Patients assigned to dose escalation were diagnosed with hepatocellular carcinoma, melanoma, renal cell or head and neck cancer.

The CDR3 is made up of 15 amino acids. The V and J ends lost 1 base and 5 bases, in that order; junction bases with no gene match: 4. Looked up from germline, CDR1 is LNHDA and CDR2 is SQIVND (reference sequence). Assay: immunoSEQ multiplex PCR; the TCRdb copy retains only in-frame clones and omits some. The data contain 55,000 to 65,000 clones, just over 90% of them seen just once; the ten biggest clones take up 18%. Sequencing used CD4+ or CD8+ T cells sorted from blood, obtained in a trial of the OX40 agonist ivuxolimab. The TCR comes from an adult with an advanced solid tumor such as melanoma, head and neck, liver or kidney cancer. The rearrangement uses TRBV19 and TRBJ2-1; the match to TRBD1 covers 8 bases. CDR3 amino acids: CASSIADRANNEQFF. For the CDR3, the DNA is TGTGCCAGTAGTATAGCGGACAGGGCAAACAATGAGCAGTTCTTC.